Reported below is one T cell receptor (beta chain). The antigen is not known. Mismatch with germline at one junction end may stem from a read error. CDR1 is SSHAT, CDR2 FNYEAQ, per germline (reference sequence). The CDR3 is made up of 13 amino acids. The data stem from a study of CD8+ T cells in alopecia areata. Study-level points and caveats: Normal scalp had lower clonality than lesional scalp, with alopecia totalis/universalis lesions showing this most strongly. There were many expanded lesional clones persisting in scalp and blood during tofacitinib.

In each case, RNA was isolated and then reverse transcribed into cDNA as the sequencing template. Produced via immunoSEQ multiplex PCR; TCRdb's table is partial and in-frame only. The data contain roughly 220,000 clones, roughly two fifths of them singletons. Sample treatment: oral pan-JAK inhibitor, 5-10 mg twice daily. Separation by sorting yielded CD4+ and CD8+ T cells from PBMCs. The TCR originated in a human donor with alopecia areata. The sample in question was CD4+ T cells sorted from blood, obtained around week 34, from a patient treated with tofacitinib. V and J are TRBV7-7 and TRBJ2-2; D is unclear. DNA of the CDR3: TGTGCTAGCAGCTTAGCTTTGGCCGGGGAGCTGTTTTTT. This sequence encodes CASSLALAGELFF. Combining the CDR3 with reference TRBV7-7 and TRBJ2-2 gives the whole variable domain GAGVSQSPRYKVTKRGQDVTLRCDPISSHATLYWYQQALGQGPEFLTYFNYEAQPDKSGLPSDRFSAERPEGSISTLTIQRTEQRDSAMYRCASSLALAGELFFGEGSRLTVL.